This T cell receptor (beta chain) is from a study of blood T cell repertoires in COVID-19. Study context: Some COVID-19 samples were acute and others convalescent; all came from the United States, Italy and Spain.

After removal of 6 bases from V and 0 bases from J, the junction contained 4 bases not matched to a gene. CDR1 SNHLY and CDR2 FYNNEI come from the germline V gene. This CDR3 comprises 15 residues. As handled by the study authors: Amplifying reference gene primers gave estimates of nucleated cell counts. The assay was immunoSEQ multiplex PCR, and TCRdb's table has in-frame clones only and misses some. The DNA was the basis for D and trimming; V, J and clone size are from that table. In the table there are around 140,000 clones, roughly 86% of which are singletons. In its sample, this clone was seen a few times.

The genes are TRBV2 and TRBJ2-3, with 9 positions matching TRBD2. The receptor was derived from a woman between 50 and 59 years old with acute COVID-19. The sample was PBMCs or T cells enriched from blood (not recorded which). CDR3 amino acids: CASRRLAVSTDTQYF. CDR3 nucleotides: TGTGCCAGCAGAAGACTAGCGGTTAGCACAGATACGCAGTATTTT. The full variable domain, rest sourced from reference TRBV2 and TRBJ2-3, is EPEVTQTPSHQVTQMGQEVILRCVPISNHLYFYWYRQILGQKVEFLVSFYNNEISEKSEIFDDQFSVERPDGSNFTLKIRSTKLEDSAMYFCASRRLAVSTDTQYFGPGTRLTVL.